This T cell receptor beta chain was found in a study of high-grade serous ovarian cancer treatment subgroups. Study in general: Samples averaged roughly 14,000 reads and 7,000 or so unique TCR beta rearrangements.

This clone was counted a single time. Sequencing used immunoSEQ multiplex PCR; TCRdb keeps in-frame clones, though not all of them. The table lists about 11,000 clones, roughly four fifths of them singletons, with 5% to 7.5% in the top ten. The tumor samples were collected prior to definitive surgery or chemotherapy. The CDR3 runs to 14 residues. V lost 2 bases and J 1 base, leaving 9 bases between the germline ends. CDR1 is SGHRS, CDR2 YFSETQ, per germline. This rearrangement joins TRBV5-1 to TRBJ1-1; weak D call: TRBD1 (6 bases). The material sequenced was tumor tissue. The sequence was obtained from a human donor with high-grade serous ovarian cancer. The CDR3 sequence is CASSLQGSNTEAFF. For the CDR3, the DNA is TGCGCCAGCAGCTTACAGGGCTCGAACACTGAAGCTTTCTTT.